Below, 10 T cell receptor beta chains from the same sample are listed, as sequenced in a study of blood T cells in healthy people across ages (dated by TCRdb to about 2015). Libraries were made using 5' RACE. Sequenced using an Illumina HiSeq 2500. The second PCR ran for about 6 to 12 cycles and used a J-beta primer mix along with a sample-barcoded 5' primer. Through fastp at Q25 and MiXCR, TCRdb rebuilt clones from the public reads, retaining in-frame beta chains. Rows matching on CDR3 protein sequence are summarized as one entry with the most common DNA and genes. For this sample the table gives more than 500,000 distinct CDR3 sequences, of which roughly a quarter were detected only once. Together, the top ten hold 3.6% of the sample. These data were also reused for a study on T cells of mothers and their children.

The sequenced material came from blood. These receptors originate from a boy aged 2 to 10 in good health.

In this sample, this clonotype turned up a few times. The rearrangement uses TRBV5-1 and TRBJ2-5; 8 nucleotides align to TRBD2. The V segment lost 5 bases and the J segment 7 bases; nucleotides outside the gene matches: 10. The germline V gene encodes CDR1 SGHRS and CDR2 YFSETQ. The CDR3 contains 14 residues. The CDR3 nucleotides are TGCGCCAGCAGTCGTAGCGGGACCGGTTTGACCCAGTACTTC. This sequence encodes CASSRSGTGLTQYF.

This sequence joins TRBV9 and TRBJ2-6, with TRBD2 as a possible D gene (5 bases). Germline CDR1 is SGDLS and CDR2 is YYNGEE. The CDR3 is made up of 17 amino acids. V gave up 2 bases and J gave up 2 bases, with 14 bases separating them. The CDR3 coding sequence is TGTGCCAGCAGCGTGGGCCAGATCGGGGCTGGGGCCAACGTCCTGACTTTC. This sequence encodes CASSVGQIGAGANVLTF.

This clonotype showed up just a few times. The genes are TRBV5-1 and TRBJ1-2; no definite D call. Germline CDR1 is SGHRS and CDR2 is YFSETQ. This CDR3 contains 14 residues. V was trimmed by 0 bases and J by 4 bases, leaving 10 bases between them. The CDR3 is CASSLERQLYGYTF. Written as DNA, the CDR3 is TGCGCCAGCAGCTTGGAGAGACAACTCTATGGCTACACCTTC.

This chain uses TRBV6-5 with TRBJ2-2; no clear D gene. The CDR3 is made up of 11 amino acids. CDR1 is MNHEY and CDR2 is SVGAGI in the germline V gene. The V and J ends lost 8 bases and 8 bases respectively, with 9 bases between them. CDR3 region: CASALGGELFF. CDR3 nucleotide sequence: TGTGCCAGCGCTCTGGGTGGGGAGCTGTTTTTT.

J is TRBJ1-1 and V is TRBV5-1; D is undetermined. CDR3 length: 12 amino acids. CDR1 SGHRS and CDR2 YFSETQ come from the germline V gene. Trimming left V 7 bases short and J 0 bases short, with 7 bases between. The CDR3 DNA follows: TGCGCCAGCTCAGAGCTGAACACTGAAGCTTTCTTT. Protein sequence: CASSELNTEAFF.

The rearrangement uses TRBV6-1 and TRBJ2-2; D perhaps matches TRBD2 (6 bases). The CDR3 totals 15 residues. Trimming stripped 4 bases from V and 0 bases from J, with 9 bases between. Per germline, CDR1 MNHNS and CDR2 SASEGT. For the CDR3, the DNA is TGTGCCAGCAGTGGGACTAACGCGAACACCGGGGAGCTGTTTTTT. This gives the protein CASSGTNANTGELFF.

CDR3 amino acids: CSVELSHGSGQYF. In DNA form, the CDR3 reads TGCAGCGTTGAACTCTCCCACGGGTCGGGGCAGTATTTT. J is TRBJ2-3 and V is TRBV29-1; no clear D gene. The CDR3 runs to 13 residues. Germline-derived CDR1 and CDR2 are SQVTM and ANQGSEA. The germline V and J ends were trimmed by 2 bases and 11 bases, with 17 bases remaining between them.

The V gene is TRBV12-3 or TRBV12-4, the J gene TRBJ2-7; 13 bases fit TRBD2. Unmatched junction bases numbered 8, after V lost 3 bases and J lost 9 bases. This CDR3 has 15 residues. CDR3 DNA: TGTGCCAGCAGTTTCGGAGGGACTAGCGGGAAGCTGCAGTACTTC. Translation: CASSFGGTSGKLQYF.

This clonotype has more than one count but fewer than ten. The rearrangement links TRBV10-3 to TRBJ2-5; D assignment may be TRBD1 or TRBD2 (5 bases each). This CDR3 region has 14 residues. CDR1 and CDR2 from the germline V gene are ENHRY and SYGVKD. V lost 2 bases, J lost 7 bases, and 14 bases lay in between. The DNA for the CDR3 is TGTGCCATCAGTGAGAGGGAGACAGAAGGGACCCAGTACTTC. Its protein is CAISERETEGTQYF.

The gene calls are TRBV7-2 and TRBJ2-5; D might be TRBD2 (7 bases). The CDR3 sequence is 14 residues long. Germline V gives CDR1 SGHTA, CDR2 FQGNSA. V shed 1 base and J shed 6 bases, with 12 bases lying between them. In DNA, the CDR3 is TGTGCCAGCAGCTTAGAACCGGGGGGCCAGACCCAGTACTTC. Its translation is CASSLEPGGQTQYF. The full variable domain, completed using reference TRBV7-2 and TRBJ2-5, is GAGVSQSPSNKVTEKGKDVELRCDPISGHTALYWYRQSLGQGLEFLIYFQGNSAPDKSGLPSDRFSAERTGGSVSTLTIQRTQQEDSAVYLCASSLEPGGQTQYFGPGTRLLVL.